The present T cell receptor beta chain was sequenced within a study of beta chain features in type 1 diabetes. Investigators reverse transcribed all isolated RNA, so they sequenced expressed TCRB transcripts. Profiling relied on immunoSEQ multiplex PCR, and the TCRdb table lists in-frame clones only, not all of them. This table has about 300,000 clones, approximately 12% appearing once. Study outcomes and limitations: There were fewer insertions and more deletions at the VDJ junctions of type 1 diabetes patients. All four CD4+ subsets of Type 1 diabetes patients contained TCRB CDR3s that were moderately but significantly shorter.

Stem cell-like memory, regulatory, central memory and naive CD4+ cells were sorted via CD45RO/CCR7/CD25/CD127/CD95/CD27. About this clone itself: Antigen: not known.

The source of this sequence is a woman aged 18-35 years with type 1 diabetes. Material for sequencing was naive CD4+ T cells from blood.

Here the CDR3 DNA reads TGCGCCAGCAGCCAAGATGGGGGGGTACGGGCTGAAGCTTTCTTT. This gives the protein CASSQDGGVRAEAFF. The gene calls are TRBV4-3 and TRBJ1-1; perhaps TRBD1 as D (5 bases). The CDR3 is made up of 15 amino acids. Germline V gene lookup returns CDR1 LGHNA and CDR2 YSLEER. V lost 0 bases to trimming and J lost 6 bases, with 14 bases between them.